This entry lists 25 T cell receptor beta chains sequenced from one sample in a study of blood T cell repertoires in COVID-19. Profiling relied on immunoSEQ multiplex PCR, and the TCRdb table lists in-frame clones only, not all of them. The sample contains about 150,000 clones, about 83% of which appear only once. The sample consisted of peripheral blood. All receptors derive from a woman aged 55 to 70 with COVID-19, enrolled during active disease.

This rearrangement joins TRBV7-2 to TRBJ1-4, with 11 bases identical to TRBD1. Losses at the gene ends were 5 bases for V and 7 bases for J; bases not matched to a gene: 12. The CDR3 covers 17 residues. Germline CDR1 is SGHTA and CDR2 is FQGNSA. In DNA, the CDR3 is TGTGCCAGCAGCCCGGCCCACTCCGGGACAGGGGGTGAAAAACTGTTTTTT. Translated, it gives CASSPAHSGTGGEKLFF.

This clone was recorded many times. The rearrangement links TRBV6-6 to TRBJ2-3; 7 bases fit TRBD1. The V and J ends lost 8 bases and 6 bases, in that order; junction bases with no gene match: 5. Germline-derived CDR1 and CDR2 are MNHNY and SVGAGI (reference sequence). This CDR3 spans 12 amino acids. The CDR3 spells CASRQGEDTQYF. Written as DNA, the CDR3 is TGTGCCAGCCGACAGGGAGAGGATACGCAGTATTTT.

The chain uses TRBV5-6 and TRBJ2-7; a weak D match, TRBD1 (6 bases). The CDR3 consists of 13 residues. The germline gives CDR1 SGHDT, CDR2 YYEEEE. V lost 4 bases to trimming and J lost 3 bases, with 11 bases between them. The CDR3 sequence is CASSLGTNYEQYV. CDR3 DNA sequence: TGTGCCAGCAGCCTCGGGACAAACTACGAGCAGTACGTC.

The V call is TRBV6-4, the J call TRBJ2-1; 14 bases line up with TRBD2. Germline V gives CDR1 MRHNA, CDR2 SNTAGT. The CDR3 totals 16 residues. Unmatched junction bases numbered 8, after V lost 7 bases and J lost 6 bases. DNA of the CDR3: TGTGCCAGCACCCAGACTAGCGGGAGGGCCTTCAATGAGCAGTTCTTC. Translating gives CASTQTSGRAFNEQFF.

J is TRBJ2-2 and V is TRBV9, with 11 bases aligning to TRBD1. The CDR3 covers 16 residues. V lost 0 bases, J lost 8 bases, and 6 bases stayed unmatched. CDR1 SGDLS and CDR2 YYNGEE come from the germline V gene. CDR3 nucleotides: TGTGCCAGCAGCGTAGGTCGGACAGGGGGCGCGGGGGAGCTGTTTTTT. Translating gives CASSVGRTGGAGELFF.

The chain carries TRBV7-2 and TRBJ1-2, with D possibly TRBD1 on 5 matching bases. Germline V gene data show CDR1 as SGHTA and CDR2 as FQGNSA. The length of the CDR3 is 13 residues. V was pared by 5 bases and J by 3 bases, with 10 bases between. Here the CDR3 reads CASSLGGYYGYTF. The CDR3 DNA is TGTGCCAGCAGCCTCGGGGGGTACTATGGCTACACCTTC. Full variable domain (rest looked up from reference TRBV7-2 and TRBJ1-2): GAGVSQSPSNKVTEKGKDVELRCDPISGHTALYWYRQSLGQGLEFLIYFQGNSAPDKSGLPSDRFSAERTGGSVSTLTIQRTQQEDSAVYLCASSLGGYYGYTFGSGTRLTVV.

The J gene is TRBJ2-2, the V gene TRBV7-3; TRBD2 agrees at 13 bases. Trimming removed 3 bases from V and 1 base from J; junction bases left unmatched: 8. The CDR3 is 19 amino acids. Germline CDR1 SGHTA, CDR2 FQGTGA. CDR3 region: CASSFKGGLAGKNTGELFF. The CDR3 DNA is TGTGCCAGCAGCTTCAAGGGGGGACTAGCGGGGAAGAACACCGGGGAGCTGTTTTTT.

This clone is a singleton in its sample. The rearrangement links TRBV5-1 to TRBJ2-5, with D tentatively TRBD1 (6 bases). The CDR3 length is 16 residues. With 4 bases removed from V and 5 bases from J, the gap between germline ends came to 21 bases. CDR1 SGHRS and CDR2 YFSETQ come from the germline V gene. As DNA, the CDR3 is TGCGCCAGCAGCGTTAGTAGAGTAGCGCAGGGGGAGACCCAGTACTTC. This encodes CASSVSRVAQGETQYF. The complete variable domain, with remaining parts taken from reference TRBV5-1 and TRBJ2-5, reads KAGVTQTPRYLIKTRGQQVTLSCSPISGHRSVSWYQQTPGQGLQFLFEYFSETQRNKGNFPGRFSGRQFSNSRSEMNVSTLELGDSALYLCASSVSRVAQGETQYFGPGTRLLVL.

The chain has TRBV14 and TRBJ1-1; TRBD1 agrees at 10 bases. Germline values: CDR1 SGHDN, CDR2 FVKESK. The CDR3 loop spans 18 amino acids. The V and J ends lost 2 bases and 0 bases, in that order; junction bases with no gene match: 9. The CDR3 reads CASSQRLWTGGMNTEAFF. CDR3 coding DNA: TGTGCCAGCAGCCAAAGGCTTTGGACAGGGGGGATGAACACTGAAGCTTTCTTT.

V gene TRBV2 combines with J gene TRBJ1-4; a possible D gene is TRBD1 (5 bases). Trimming took 10 bases from V and 4 from J, leaving 10 bases between them. The CDR3 consists of 12 residues. CDR1 and CDR2 (germline): SNHLY, FYNNEI. CDR3 coding DNA: TGTGCCATCTCTAGGGGTAATGAAAAACTGTTTTTT. Translated, it gives CAISRGNEKLFF.

The chain has TRBV11-2 and TRBJ1-2; D uncertain. V shed 0 bases and J shed 4 bases, with 12 bases lying between them. This CDR3 region has 15 residues. Germline-derived CDR1 and CDR2 are SGHAT and FQNNGV. The DNA of the CDR3 is TGTGCCAGCAGCTTAGATCGGTCGGCGGTCTATGGCTACACCTTC. Translated, it gives CASSLDRSAVYGYTF.

J is TRBJ1-6 and V is TRBV6-4; D remains unclear. V was shortened by 3 bases and J by 7 bases, with 16 bases between the two germline ends. Per the germline V gene, CDR1 is MRHNA and CDR2 is SNTAGT. The CDR3 has 16 residues. DNA for the CDR3: TGTGCCAGCAGTGAGGCGCCTGCAGGAAGGAATTCACCCCTCCACTTT. Translated: CASSEAPAGRNSPLHF.

J is TRBJ1-4 and V is TRBV30; no clear D. Germline-derived CDR1 and CDR2 are GTSNPN and SVGIG (reference sequence). Trimming pared 2 bases from V and 8 bases from J, leaving 21 bases between. The CDR3 has 16 amino acids. CDR3 residues: CAWSRVGTDPREKLFF. CDR3 coding DNA: TGTGCCTGGAGTCGAGTCGGAACAGATCCTCGGGAAAAACTGTTTTTT.

The chain couples TRBV5-8 to TRBJ2-5; D ambiguous. V was shortened by 0 bases and J by 5 bases, with 8 bases between the two germline ends. The CDR3 loop spans 13 amino acids. In germline, CDR1 is SGHTS, CDR2 YDEGEE. The CDR3 sequence: CASSLGAWETQYF. CDR3 in DNA: TGTGCCAGCAGCTTGGGCGCTTGGGAGACCCAGTACTTC.

This clone rates as medium-sized. The V and J genes are TRBV5-1 and TRBJ1-6, with D maybe TRBD1 (6 bases). The CDR3 consists of 13 residues. Between the trimmed V and J ends, which lost 5 bases and 10 bases, there was a span of 13 bases. CDR1 and CDR2 from the germline V gene are SGHRS and YFSETQ. This CDR3 is CASSETGPSPLHF. The CDR3 coding sequence is TGCGCCAGCAGTGAAACAGGGCCCTCACCCCTCCACTTT.

This clone appeared a few times. The chain recombines TRBV19 with TRBJ1-4; D is uncertain. Germline values: CDR1 LNHDA, CDR2 SQIVND (reference sequence). Trimming cost V 1 base and J 4 bases, with 7 bases left between them. The CDR3 has 14 amino acids. CDR3 protein: CASSIGGYNEKLFF. The CDR3 DNA is TGTGCCAGTAGTATAGGCGGATATAATGAAAAACTGTTTTTT.

The CDR3 spells CASSRQGQGGIQYF. CDR3 in DNA: TGTGCCAGCTCACGACAGGGACAGGGGGGCATTCAGTACTTC. The chain joins TRBV18 to TRBJ2-4, with 11 nucleotides matching TRBD1. This CDR3 comprises 14 residues. Germline values: CDR1 KGHSH, CDR2 LQKENI. J was trimmed by 9 bases and V by 4 bases; bases with no gene match: 5.

This clone has a single count. One junction end disagrees with the germline gene, perhaps due to a read error. The genes are TRBV5-1 and TRBJ2-5, with D perhaps matching TRBD1 (6 bases). The germline gives CDR1 SGHRS, CDR2 YFSETQ. The CDR3 is made up of 14 amino acids. CDR3 in DNA: TGCGCCAGCAGCTATGGACAGAACCAAGAGACCCGGTACTTC. It encodes CASSYGQNQETRYF.

The gene calls are TRBV6-5 and TRBJ1-2; no firm D call. CDR3 length: 14 amino acids. Germline V gene sequence: CDR1 MNHEY, CDR2 SVGAGI. Deletions cut 5 bases from V and 1 base from J, with 11 bases between. CDR3: CASSPSPGNYGYTF. The CDR3 DNA reads TGTGCCAGCAGTCCATCCCCGGGTAACTATGGCTACACCTTC.

The V call is TRBV7-6, the J call TRBJ1-4; D is ambiguous. V was shortened by 1 base and J by 3 bases, with 9 bases between the two germline ends. Germline V gene lookup returns CDR1 SGHVS and CDR2 FNYEAQ. This CDR3 region has 15 residues. This CDR3 reads CASSLGRQSNEKLFF. The CDR3 DNA reads TGTGCCAGCAGCTTAGGGAGGCAGTCTAATGAAAAACTGTTTTTT.

The chain joins TRBV19 to TRBJ1-1; 7 nucleotides align to TRBD1. This CDR3 spans 14 amino acids. The J segment lost 3 bases and the V segment lost 3 bases, leaving 4 bases of the junction unmatched. In germline, CDR1 is LNHDA, CDR2 SQIVND (reference sequence). The chain's CDR3 is CASSITGVYTEAFF. In nucleotides, the CDR3 is TGTGCCAGTAGTATTACAGGGGTTTACACTGAAGCTTTCTTT.

The V gene is TRBV19, the J gene TRBJ2-1; perhaps TRBD2 as D (7 bases). CDR3 size: 17 residues. V was shortened by 5 bases and J by 0 bases, with 17 bases between the two germline ends. Germline V lookup: CDR1 LNHDA, CDR2 SQIVND (reference sequence). As DNA, the CDR3 is TGTGCCAGTAGTGCCCCTAGGGGGGGAAGCTCCTACAATGAGCAGTTCTTC. The encoded protein is CASSAPRGGSSYNEQFF.

This clone was counted a single time. The V gene is TRBV5-4, the J gene TRBJ2-3, with 11 bases aligning to TRBD2. Germline CDR1 SGHNT, CDR2 YYREEE (reference sequence). CDR3 length equals 14 residues. Trimming took 3 bases from V and 9 from J; bases not matched to a gene: 6. The CDR3 protein is CASSSVTSGSTQYF. The CDR3 region has the DNA TGTGCCAGCAGCTCCGTTACTAGCGGGAGCACGCAGTATTTT.

V usage is TRBV29-1 and J usage is TRBJ1-2; 10 bases fit TRBD1. Trimming at V came to 7 bases and at J to 6 bases, leaving 8 bases not matched to a gene. CDR1 is SQVTM and CDR2 is ANQGSEA in the germline V gene. The CDR3 sequence is 13 residues long. As DNA, the CDR3 is TGCAGCGCTGTGGACAGGGGGATTAATGGCTACACCTTC. Protein sequence: CSAVDRGINGYTF.

This chain joins TRBV2 and TRBJ1-1, with unresolved D. The length of the CDR3 is 15 residues. Germline V gives CDR1 SNHLY, CDR2 FYNNEI. V was shortened by 7 bases and J by 0 bases, with 15 bases between the two germline ends. The CDR3 is CASNALPGLNTEAFF. CDR3 DNA: TGTGCCAGCAACGCATTGCCGGGTTTGAACACTGAAGCTTTCTTT.